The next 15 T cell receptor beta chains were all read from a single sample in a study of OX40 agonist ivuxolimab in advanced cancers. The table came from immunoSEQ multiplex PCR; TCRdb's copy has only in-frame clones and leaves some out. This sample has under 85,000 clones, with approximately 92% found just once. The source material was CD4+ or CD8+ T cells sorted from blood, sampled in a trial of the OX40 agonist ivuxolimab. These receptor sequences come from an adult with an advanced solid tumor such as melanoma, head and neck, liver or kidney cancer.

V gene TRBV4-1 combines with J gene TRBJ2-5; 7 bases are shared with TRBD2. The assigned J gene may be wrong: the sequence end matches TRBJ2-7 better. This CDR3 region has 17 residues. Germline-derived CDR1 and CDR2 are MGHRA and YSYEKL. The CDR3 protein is CASSPWGGDYLSYEQYF. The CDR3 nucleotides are TGCGCCAGCAGCCCCTGGGGGGGGGACTACCTCTCCTACGAGCAGTACTTC.

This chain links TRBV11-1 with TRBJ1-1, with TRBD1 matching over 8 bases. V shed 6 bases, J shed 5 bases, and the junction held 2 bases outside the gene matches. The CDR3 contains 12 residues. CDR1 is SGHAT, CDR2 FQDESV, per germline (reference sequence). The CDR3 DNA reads TGTGCCAGCAGTCGACAGGGGACTGAAGCTTTCTTT. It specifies CASSRQGTEAFF.

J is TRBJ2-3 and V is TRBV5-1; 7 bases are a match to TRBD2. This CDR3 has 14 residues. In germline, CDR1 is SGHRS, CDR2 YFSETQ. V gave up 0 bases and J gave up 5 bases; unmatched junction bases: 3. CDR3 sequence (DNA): TGCGCCAGCAGCTTGGAAGCGGGAAGAGATACGCAGTATTTT. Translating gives CASSLEAGRDTQYF.

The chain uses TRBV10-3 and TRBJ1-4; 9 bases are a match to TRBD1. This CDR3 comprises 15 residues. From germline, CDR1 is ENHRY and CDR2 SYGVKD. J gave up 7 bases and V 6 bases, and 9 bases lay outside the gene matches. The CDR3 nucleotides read TGTGCCATCAGCCCAGGGGGACAGGGTGGTGAAAAACTGTTTTTT. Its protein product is CAISPGGQGGEKLFF.

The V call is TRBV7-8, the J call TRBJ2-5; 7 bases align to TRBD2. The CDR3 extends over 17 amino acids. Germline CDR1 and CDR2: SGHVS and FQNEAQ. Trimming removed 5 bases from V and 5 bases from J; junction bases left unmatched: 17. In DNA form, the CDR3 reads TGTGCCAGCAGCCAAGACAAGAGGCCGGGAGGTTGGGAGACCCAGTACTTC. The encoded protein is CASSQDKRPGGWETQYF.

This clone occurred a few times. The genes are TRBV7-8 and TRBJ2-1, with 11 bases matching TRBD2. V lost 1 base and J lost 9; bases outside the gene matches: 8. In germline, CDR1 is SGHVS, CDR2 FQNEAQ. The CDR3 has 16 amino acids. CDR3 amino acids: CASSLEGSGRVGEQFF. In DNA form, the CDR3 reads TGTGCCAGCAGCTTAGAAGGTAGCGGGAGGGTGGGTGAGCAGTTCTTC. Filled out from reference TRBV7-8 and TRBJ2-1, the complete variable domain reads GAGVSQSPRYKVAKRGQDVALRCDPISGHVSLFWYQQALGQGPEFLTYFQNEAQLDKSGLPSDRFFAERPEGSVSTLKIQRTQQEDSAVYLCASSLEGSGRVGEQFFGPGTRLTVL.

CDR3 sequence: CASSRTSGSLYEQYF. DNA for the CDR3: TGCGCCAGCAGCAGGACTAGCGGGAGTCTCTACGAGCAGTACTTC. The rearrangement joins TRBV5-1 to TRBJ2-7; 13 bases map to TRBD2. The germline V gene has CDR1 SGHRS and CDR2 YFSETQ. V was pared by 4 bases and J by 3 bases, with 4 bases of the junction left unmatched. The CDR3 is made up of 15 amino acids. The full variable domain, with the rest looked up from reference TRBV5-1 and TRBJ2-7, is KAGVTQTPRYLIKTRGQQVTLSCSPISGHRSVSWYQQTPGQGLQFLFEYFSETQRNKGNFPGRFSGRQFSNSRSEMNVSTLELGDSALYLCASSRTSGSLYEQYFGPGTRLTVT.

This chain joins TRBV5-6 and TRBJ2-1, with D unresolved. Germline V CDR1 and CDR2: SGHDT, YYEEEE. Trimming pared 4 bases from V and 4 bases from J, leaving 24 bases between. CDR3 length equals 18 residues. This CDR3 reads CASSPEVARAQIYNEQFF. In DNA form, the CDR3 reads TGTGCCAGCAGCCCAGAGGTAGCCCGAGCCCAGATATACAATGAGCAGTTCTTC.

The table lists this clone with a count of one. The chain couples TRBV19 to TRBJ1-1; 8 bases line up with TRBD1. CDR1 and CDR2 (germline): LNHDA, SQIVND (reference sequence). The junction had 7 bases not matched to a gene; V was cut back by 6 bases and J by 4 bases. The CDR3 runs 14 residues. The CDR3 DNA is TGTGCCAGTAGGCAGGGGGCGAGGAGCACTGAAGCTTTCTTT. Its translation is CASRQGARSTEAFF.

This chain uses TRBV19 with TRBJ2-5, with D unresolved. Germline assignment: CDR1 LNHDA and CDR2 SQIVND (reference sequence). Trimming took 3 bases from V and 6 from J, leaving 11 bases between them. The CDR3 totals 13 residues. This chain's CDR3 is CASSIEGLKTQYF. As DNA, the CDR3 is TGTGCCAGTAGTATTGAAGGGTTGAAGACCCAGTACTTC.

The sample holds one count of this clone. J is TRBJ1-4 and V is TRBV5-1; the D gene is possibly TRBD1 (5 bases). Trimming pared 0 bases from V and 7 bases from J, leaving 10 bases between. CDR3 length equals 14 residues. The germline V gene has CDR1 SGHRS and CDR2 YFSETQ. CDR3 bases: TGCGCCAGCAGCTTGGAGGGGTCAGGTGAAAAACTGTTTTTT. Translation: CASSLEGSGEKLFF.

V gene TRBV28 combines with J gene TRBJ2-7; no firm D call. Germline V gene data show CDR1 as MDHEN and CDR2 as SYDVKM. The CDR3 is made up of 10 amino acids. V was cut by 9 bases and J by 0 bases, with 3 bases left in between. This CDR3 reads CASGSYEQYF. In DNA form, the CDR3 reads TGTGCCAGTGGCTCCTACGAGCAGTACTTC.

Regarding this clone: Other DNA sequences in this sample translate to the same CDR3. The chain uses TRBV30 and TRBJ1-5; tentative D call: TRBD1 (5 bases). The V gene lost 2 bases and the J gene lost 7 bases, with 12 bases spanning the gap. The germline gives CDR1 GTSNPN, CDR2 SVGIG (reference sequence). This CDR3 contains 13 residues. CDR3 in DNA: TGTGCCTGGAGTAATGGGGGTGGACAGCCCCAGCATTTT. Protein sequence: CAWSNGGGQPQHF. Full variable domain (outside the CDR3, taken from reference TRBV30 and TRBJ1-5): SQTIHQWPATLVQPVGSPLSLECTVEGTSNPNLYWYRQAAGRGLQLLFYSVGIGQISSEVPQNLSASRPQDRQFILSSKKLLLSDSGFYLCAWSNGGGQPQHFGDGTRLSIL.

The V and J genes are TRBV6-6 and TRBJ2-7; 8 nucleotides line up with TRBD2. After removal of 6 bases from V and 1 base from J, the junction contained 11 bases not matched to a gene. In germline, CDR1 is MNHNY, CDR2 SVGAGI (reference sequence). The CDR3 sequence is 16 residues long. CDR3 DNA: TGTGCCAGCAGCCTGTCTCTAGCGGGCGTTTCCTACGAGCAGTACTTC. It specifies CASSLSLAGVSYEQYF.

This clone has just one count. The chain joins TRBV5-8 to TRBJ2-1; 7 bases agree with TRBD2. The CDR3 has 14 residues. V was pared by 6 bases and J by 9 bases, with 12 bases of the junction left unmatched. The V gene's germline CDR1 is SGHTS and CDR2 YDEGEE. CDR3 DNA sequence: TGTGCCAGCAACCGTGGGAGGGGAATTGGTGAGCAGTTCTTC. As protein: CASNRGRGIGEQFF. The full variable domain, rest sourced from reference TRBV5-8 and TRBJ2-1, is EAGVTQSPTHLIKTRGQQATLRCSPISGHTSVYWYQQALGLGLQFLLWYDEGEERNRGNFPPRFSGRQFPNYSSELNVNALELEDSALYLCASNRGRGIGEQFFGPGTRLTVL.